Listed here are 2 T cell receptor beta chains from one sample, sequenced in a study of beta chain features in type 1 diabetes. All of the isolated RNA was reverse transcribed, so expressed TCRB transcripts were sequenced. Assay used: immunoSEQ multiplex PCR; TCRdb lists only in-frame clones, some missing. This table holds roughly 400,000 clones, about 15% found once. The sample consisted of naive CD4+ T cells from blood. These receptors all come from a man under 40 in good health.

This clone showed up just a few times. As DNA, the CDR3 is TGTGCCACCAGCAGTGGGGACACCGGGGAGCTGTTTTTT. Translating gives CATSSGDTGELFF. The J gene is TRBJ2-2, the V gene TRBV15; D unresolved. The CDR3 loop spans 13 amino acids. CDR1 and CDR2 (germline): LNHNV, YYDKDF (reference sequence). Trimming stripped 3 bases from V and 3 bases from J, with 5 bases between.

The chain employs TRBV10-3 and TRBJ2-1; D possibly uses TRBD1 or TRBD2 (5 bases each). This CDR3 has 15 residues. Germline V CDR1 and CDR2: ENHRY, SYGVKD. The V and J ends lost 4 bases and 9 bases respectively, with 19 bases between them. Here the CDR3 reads CAISAHGDQGGEQFF. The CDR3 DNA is TGTGCCATCAGTGCACACGGGGACCAAGGCGGTGAGCAGTTCTTC.